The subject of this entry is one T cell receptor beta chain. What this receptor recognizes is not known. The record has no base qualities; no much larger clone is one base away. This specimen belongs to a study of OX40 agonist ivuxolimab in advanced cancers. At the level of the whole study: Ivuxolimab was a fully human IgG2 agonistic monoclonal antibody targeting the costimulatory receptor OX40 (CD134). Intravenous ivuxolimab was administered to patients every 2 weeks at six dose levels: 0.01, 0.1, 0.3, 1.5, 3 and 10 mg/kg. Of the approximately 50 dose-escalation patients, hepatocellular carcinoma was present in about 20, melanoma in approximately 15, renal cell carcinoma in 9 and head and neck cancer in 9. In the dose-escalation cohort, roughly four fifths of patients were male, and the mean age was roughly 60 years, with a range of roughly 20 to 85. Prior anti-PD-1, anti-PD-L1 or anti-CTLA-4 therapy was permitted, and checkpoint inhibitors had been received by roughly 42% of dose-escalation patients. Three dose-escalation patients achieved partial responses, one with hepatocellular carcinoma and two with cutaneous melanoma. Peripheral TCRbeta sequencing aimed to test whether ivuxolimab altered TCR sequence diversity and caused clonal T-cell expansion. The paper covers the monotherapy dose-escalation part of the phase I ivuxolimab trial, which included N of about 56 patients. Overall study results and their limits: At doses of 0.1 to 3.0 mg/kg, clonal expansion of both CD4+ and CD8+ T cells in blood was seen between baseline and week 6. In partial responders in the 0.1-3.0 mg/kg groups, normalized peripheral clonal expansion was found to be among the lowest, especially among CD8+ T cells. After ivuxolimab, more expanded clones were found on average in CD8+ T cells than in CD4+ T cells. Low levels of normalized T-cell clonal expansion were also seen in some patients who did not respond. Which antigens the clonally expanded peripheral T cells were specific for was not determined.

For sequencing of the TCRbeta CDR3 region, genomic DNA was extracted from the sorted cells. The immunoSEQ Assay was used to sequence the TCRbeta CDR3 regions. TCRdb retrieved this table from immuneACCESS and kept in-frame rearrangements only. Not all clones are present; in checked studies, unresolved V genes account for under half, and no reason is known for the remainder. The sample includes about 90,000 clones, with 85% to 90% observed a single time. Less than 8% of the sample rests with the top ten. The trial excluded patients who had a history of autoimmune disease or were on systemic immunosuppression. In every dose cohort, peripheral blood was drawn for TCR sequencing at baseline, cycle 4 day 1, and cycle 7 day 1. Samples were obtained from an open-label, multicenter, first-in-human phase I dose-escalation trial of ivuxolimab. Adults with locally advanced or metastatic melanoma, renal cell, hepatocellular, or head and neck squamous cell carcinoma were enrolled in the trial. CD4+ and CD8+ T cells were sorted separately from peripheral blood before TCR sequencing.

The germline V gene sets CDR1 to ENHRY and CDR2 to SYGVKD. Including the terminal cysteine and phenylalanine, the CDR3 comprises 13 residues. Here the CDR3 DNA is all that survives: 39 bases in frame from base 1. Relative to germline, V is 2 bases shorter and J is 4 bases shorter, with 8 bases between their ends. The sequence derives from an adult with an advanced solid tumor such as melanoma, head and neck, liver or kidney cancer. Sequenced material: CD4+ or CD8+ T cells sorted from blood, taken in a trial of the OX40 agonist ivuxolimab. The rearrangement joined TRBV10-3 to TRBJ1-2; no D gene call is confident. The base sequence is TGTGCCATCAGTGAGCAACTCCTCTATGGCTACACCTTC. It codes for CAISEQLLYGYTF.